This paragraph reports one TCR beta chain. Its antigen is still unknown. No base qualities exist here, and no much larger clone lies one base off it. Library creation used the immunoSEQ multiplex PCR assay. For the multiplex PCR, a mixture combining 60 forward primers for TCR Vbeta segments and 13 reverse primers for TCR Jbeta segments was used. The CDR3 region of rearranged TCR beta genes was amplified from genomic DNA with a multiplex PCR assay. The amplified TCR beta libraries were sequenced on the Illumina HiSeq System as 87-base-pair reads. The published analysis was carried out like this. A later analysis tallied 70 million to 100 million unique TCR beta chains across the 700 or so repertoires, and around 12 million of those chains were shared by two or more donors. To remove PCR and sequencing errors, raw reads were error-corrected and collapsed into unique sequences using a nearest-neighbor algorithm that merged closely related sequences. CDR3 sequences were aligned to IMGT reference sequences to assign V, D and J gene segments. Each retained sequence needed at least a six-nucleotide match to both a V gene segment and a J gene segment. Rearrangements were called productive when the CDR3 lacked stop codons and stayed in frame with V and J; all others were non-productive. CDR3 was defined according to IMGT convention as the region running from the second conserved V-encoded cysteine to the conserved J-encoded phenylalanine. The earlier analysis of about 620 of the donors excluded sequences that lacked an unambiguous match to a single V gene segment. An earlier analysis of about 590 of the donors classified V segments as functional when productive rearrangements were above 56.7% and as segregating when the standard deviation between donors was above 5%. To diagnose cytomegalovirus status from the catalog of TCR beta chain sequences, a statistical classification framework was built. In a later analysis, V and J genes were assigned by comparing TCR nucleotide sequences against IMGT/GENE-DB human TR gene sequences. A later analysis assigned CDR3 sequences and most-parsimonious VDJ recombination scenarios with the TCRdist pipeline. In a later analysis, each TCR beta chain was defined by its CDR3 amino acid sequence together with its V-gene family, and reads lacking a unique V-gene family were excluded. To address suspected cross-contamination and a sequencing artifact, a later analysis removed approximately 590 highly shared, low-generation-probability nucleotide sequences. In a later analysis, a clonal expansion index for each public chain was calculated from normalized within-repertoire ranks of inferred template counts. In a later analysis, generation probabilities were computed using a VDJ recombination model fitted to out-of-frame rearrangements, and the results were checked against IGoR. A later analysis scored TCR-TCR, TCR-HLA and TCR-CMV co-occurrence with hypergeometric tests, applying a repertoire-size bias correction to TCR pairs. A later analysis estimated false discovery rates by permuting HLA or CMV assignments 20 times. In a later analysis, co-occurring TCRs were grouped with DBSCAN, and TCRdist sequence similarity was added when clustering was performed within HLA-allele-positive subsets. Repertoires with fewer than 30,000 or more than 120,000 public chains, plus five repertoires with anomalous nucleotide sharing, were excluded from co-occurrence clustering. This immuneACCESS table, as held by TCRdb, lists in-frame sequences with V and J called but not all clones. Of the missing ones, under half trace to an unresolved V gene in checked studies; the others have no known cause. The DNA gave D and trimming, while V, J and clone size come from that table. The sample table records about 130,000 clones; about 78% of these occur just once. The top ten constitute roughly 1.5% of the sample.

The sample is drawn from a study of cytomegalovirus exposure and HLA in healthy donors listed by TCRdb under 2017. Turning to the overall study: An earlier analysis of some 500 of the donors reported roughly 270 Gb of sequence data and some 120 million unique TCR beta sequences from 150 million to 200 million T cells. Of the 300 to 500 genotyped donors, less than 85% were placed in the genetic ancestry cluster associated with self-reported Caucasian donors. Donor age, sex, ethnicity and CMV serostatus were collected together with the repertoire data. An earlier analysis of nearly 600 of the donors applied high-throughput TCR beta sequencing to assess whether each TCR beta V gene segment acted as functional or pseudogenic. The study combined high-throughput TCR immunosequencing, statistical association of individual TCRs with disease status, and machine learning to predict cytomegalovirus infection status. Every discovery cohort repertoire had been produced on one sequencing platform. Across approximately 400 genotyped donors of the cohort, an average of about 250,000 unique TCR beta nucleotide sequences per donor were sequenced, and approximately 19% of those sequences were non-productive. The study used immunosequencing to profile the T cell repertoires of 666 subjects and linked those repertoires to cytomegalovirus serostatus. Roughly 300 gigabases of sequencing data and approximately 85 million unique TCR sequences were included in an early release covering about 700 HLA-typed donors. The aim of the study was to test whether cataloging public T cell receptors could identify signatures of past pathogen exposure. The number of donors typed differed by locus, with 629-630 for A, B, C, DRB1 and DQB1, around 560 for DQA1, nearly 610 for DPA1, and under 490 for DPB1. In a later genetic analysis, genome-wide SNP genotypes for about 55% of the 666 donors were used, and that subset was treated as a discovery cohort. Several DR-DQ haplotypes were handled as single units for association and clustering, since linkage in the cohort was strong. A later analysis re-examined previously published TCR beta repertoires from about 700 donors and added high-resolution HLA genotyping to investigate patterns of TCR occurrence. Rather than using new phenotypic data, the later analysis identified candidate immune exposures from TCR beta sequences and from how often those sequences occurred across donors. HLA typing included class I and class II loci at four-digit resolution. In addition to the first cohort of roughly 700 subjects, a separate validation cohort of 120 different subjects was used. Findings and caveats that apply to the study as a whole: Cytomegalovirus status was reported to be diagnosed by the classifier with high specificity and sensitivity in both the original and validation cohorts. Over 15 rarely observed V segments, including chromosome 9 orphons, were excluded from the earlier analysis of about 600 of the donors because counts were too low. Most TCR sequences were observed very rarely across donors, whereas some public TCRs were present in many individuals. In a later analysis, more than 15,000 TCR beta sequences were associated with specific HLA alleles at a false discovery rate of 0.05. A cluster of highly shared sequence variants was judged likely to be a technical artifact of the sequencing pipeline. A later analysis found that HLA-associated TCR beta chains were more clonally expanded and had lower generation probabilities than equally common non-associated chains. In an earlier analysis of several hundred of the donors, most TCR beta V segments were observed in productive rearrangements about 87% or about 30% of the time, broadly matching IMGT annotations. A total of around 150 TCR beta chains were listed by the study as associated with cytomegalovirus. Presence/absence analyses assumed roughly uniform sequencing depth across donors, an assumption that may not hold. According to the authors, the approach could potentially be generalized to other disease states and immunological phenotypes. A later genetic analysis reported fewer N-insertions in productive TCRs among donors in an Asian-associated ancestry cluster than the roughly 700-donor mean. A later analysis found that most CMV-associated TCR beta chains appeared HLA-restricted, with HLA associations seemingly driven largely by CMV exposure. In this cohort, only TCR beta chains were sequenced, and detectable features were limited by the absence of alpha or paired-chain data. In a later analysis, TCR association rates were found to vary across HLA loci, with the most associated TCRs seen for DRB1 alleles and the fewest for HLA-C alleles. In vitro tests confirmed that a few of the cytomegalovirus-associated TCR beta chains recognize cytomegalovirus antigens. The only immune exposure information available for the cohort was CMV serostatus. Strong co-occurrence of HLA alleles, especially DR and DQ, made assigning TCR associations to individual alleles difficult. Because some donors lacked HLA typing at each locus, the association tests relied only on the typed subset. Several of the top co-occurrence clusters appeared to be linked to parvovirus B19, influenza, CMV and Epstein-Barr virus, according to a later analysis. The 87-base-pair reads could not distinguish some IMGT-functional V segments, including TRBV6-2 and TRBV6-3, so those segments were excluded. Linkage disequilibrium might explain the correlated functional status among segregating V segments, but an unknown experimental factor could not be excluded. An association between a missense DCLRE1C variant and V-gene and J-gene trimming of TCR beta chains was found in a later genetic analysis and replicated in an independent cohort. A further reported finding was that TCR beta sequences accurately predicted the HLA-A and HLA-B alleles for most subjects in the first cohort.

The germline V gene gives CDR1 as SNHLY and CDR2 as FYNNEI. Taken from cysteine to phenylalanine, the CDR3 has 13 residues. CDR3 DNA only is kept here, 39 bases in frame from base 1. Here V drops 7 bases and J drops 10 bases, and the junction holds 4 bases not matched to any gene. The cohort comprised some 700 healthy bone marrow donors. All cohort members were sampled while nominally healthy, although unrecorded immune exposures were likely present. The donor tested CMV seronegative, placing the donor among the 350 or so seronegative members of the cohort. Every donor gave a peripheral blood sample, and the peripheral blood mononuclear cells from that sample were used for TCR beta sequencing. The Qiagen DNeasy Blood Extraction Kit was used to extract genomic DNA from the blood cell samples.

The sequencing input was PBMCs. This receptor chain uses TRBV2 and TRBJ2-1; a stretch of 13 junction bases matches TRBD2. This receptor was identified in a female donor in good health and CMV-seronegative. The sequenced DNA: TGTGCCAGCAAACTAGCGGGAGGGCCGGAGCAGTTCTTC. This yields the protein CASKLAGGPEQFF.